This T cell receptor beta chain was sequenced in a study of somatic mutations in cytotoxic T cells in rheumatoid arthritis. Background on the study: The researchers flow-sorted some T-cell populations stained with V beta antibodies and got nearly 100% purity, and these included V beta1+ cells sequenced for TCRB.

Profiling relied on immunoSEQ multiplex PCR, and the TCRdb table lists in-frame clones only, not all of them. Altogether roughly 15,000 clones are present, 70% to 85% being singletons, with the ten largest covering roughly 19%. Material for sequencing was CD8+ T cells sorted from blood. This receptor was identified in an adult with rheumatoid arthritis.

CDR3 nucleotides: TGTGCCAGCCAGCCGACTGATGGTTGGACGGATACGCAGTATTTT. Amino acid sequence: CASQPTDGWTDTQYF. The chain links TRBV7-9 to TRBJ2-3; no definite D call. The CDR3 has 15 residues. Germline V gene lookup returns CDR1 SEHNR and CDR2 FQNEAQ (reference sequence). The V end lost 8 bases, the J end lost 6 bases, and 21 bases lay between the germline ends.